A single sample is the source of the 16 T cell receptor beta chains below, sequenced in a study of Graves' ophthalmopathy and Graves' hyperthyroidism. Scientists amplified the TCR beta CDR3 regions from RNA transcripts. Second-round multiplex PCR came after a first-round RT-PCR that employed HTBI primers. TCRdb itself ran the multiplex PCR reads through MiXCR, one entry per CDR3 protein. The sample includes about 700,000 distinct CDR3 sequences, over 40% of them seen just once. The sample consisted of peripheral blood. Receptors originate from an adult man with Graves' ophthalmopathy.

On this clonotype itself: This may arise from a read error, as a much more abundant clone is one base away. The CDR3 carries no conserved terminal phenylalanine or tryptophan, so it likely arises from a read error. The genes are TRBV12-3 or TRBV12-4 and TRBJ1-6, with TRBD1 matching 7 bases. V lost 6 bases and J lost 10; bases outside the gene matches: 3. The CDR3 runs 12 residues. CDR3 DNA sequence: TGTGCCAGCAGCCAACAGGGGTCACCCCTCCACCTT. Protein sequence: CASSQQGSPLHL.

CDR3 region: CASRTHREKGSPLHF. CDR3 nucleotide sequence: TGTGCCAGCAGAACCCACAGGGAGAAGGGTTCACCCCTCCACTTT. The chain combines TRBV7-2 with TRBJ1-6; a weak D match, TRBD1 (6 bases). CDR1 is SGHTA, CDR2 FQGNSA, per germline. V was cut by 6 bases and J by 9 bases, with 18 bases left in between. There are 15 residues in the CDR3.

V usage is TRBV7-3 and J usage is TRBJ2-5, with 16 bases that match TRBD2. The trim removed 4 bases at V and 9 bases at J, leaving 14 bases unmatched. CDR3 length: 18 amino acids. Germline V gene sequence: CDR1 SGHTA, CDR2 FQGTGA. DNA for the CDR3: TGTGCCAGCAGCTCCCCGGGACTAGCGGGGGGGAAGGGTAAGGCCCAGTACTTC. This codes for CASSSPGLAGGKGKAQYF.

The V and J genes are TRBV19 and TRBJ2-2; 7 bases line up with TRBD1. Germline trimming cut 1 base from V and 5 bases from J; bases unmatched to any gene: 4. Germline V gene data show CDR1 as LNHDA and CDR2 as SQIVND (reference sequence). The CDR3 contains 15 residues. CDR3 coding DNA: TGTGCCAGTAGTATAGGTACAGGGGAAACCGGGGAGCTGTTTTTT. Translated, it gives CASSIGTGETGELFF.

The chain employs TRBV6-6 and TRBJ1-5; maybe TRBD1 (5 bases). CDR1 MNHNY and CDR2 SVGAGI come from the germline V gene (reference sequence). With 6 bases removed from V and 0 bases from J, the gap between germline ends came to 21 bases. The CDR3 is made up of 18 amino acids. DNA for the CDR3: TGTGCCAGCAGGTCCCTCCGGGACGGGGCTTATAGCAATCAGCCCCAGCATTTT. Amino acid sequence: CASRSLRDGAYSNQPQHF.

Concerning this clonotype: Compared with germline, one end of the junction differs, possibly owing to a read error. The chain links TRBV29-1 to TRBJ1-1, with D possibly TRBD1 on 6 matching bases. The CDR3 has 12 amino acids. Germline loops: CDR1 SQVTM, CDR2 ANQGSEA. Written as DNA, the CDR3 is TGTGCCTTCTCAGGGGATGGCACTGAAGCTTTCTTT. Encoded protein: CAFSGDGTEAFF.

The V gene is TRBV15, the J gene TRBJ1-2; 10 bases agree with TRBD1. Germline CDR1 LNHNV, CDR2 YYDKDF (reference sequence). The CDR3 has 17 residues. V dropped 4 bases and J dropped 7; count of bases not matched to a gene: 15. The CDR3 is CATSTHPGTGAQRGYTF. The CDR3 DNA sequence: TGTGCCACCAGCACTCATCCCGGGACAGGGGCACAGCGTGGCTACACCTTC.

This clonotype was seen a handful of times. The germline gene is not matched at one end of the junction; a read error may be the cause. The chain combines TRBV10-3 with TRBJ2-5, with 7 bases aligning to TRBD2. This CDR3 region has 14 residues. The germline CDR1 and CDR2 sequences are ENHRY and SYGVKD. CDR3 DNA sequence: TGTGCCAGCAGTAGCCATGGGACTAAAGAGACCCAGTACTTC. Translation: CASSSHGTKETQYF.

The V call is TRBV5-1, the J call TRBJ1-5, with D maybe TRBD1 (5 bases). Trimming took off 7 bases at V and 2 bases at J, with 13 bases between the two ends. Germline V gene data show CDR1 as SGHRS and CDR2 as YFSETQ. The CDR3 runs to 14 residues. The CDR3 here is CASAPGGGNQPQHF. CDR3 DNA sequence: TGCGCCAGCGCCCCTGGGGGGGGCAATCAGCCCCAGCATTTT.

This sequence joins TRBV24-1 and TRBJ1-5; TRBD1 matches 7 bases. The V segment lost 7 bases and the J segment 1 base; nucleotides outside the gene matches: 6. Germline V gene lookup returns CDR1 KGHDR and CDR2 SFDVKD. The CDR3 loop spans 15 amino acids. CDR3 protein: CATSQAGGSNQPQHF. Written as DNA, the CDR3 is TGTGCCACCAGCCAGGCAGGGGGGAGCAATCAGCCCCAGCATTTT.

This sequence joins TRBV12-3 or TRBV12-4 and TRBJ2-2; D is possibly TRBD2 (6 bases). The CDR3 loop spans 15 amino acids. Trimming stripped 9 bases from V and 2 bases from J, with 16 bases between. The CDR3 nucleotides are TGTGCCAGTACGCGGGACGACTTCAACACCGGGGAGCTGTTTTTT. As protein: CASTRDDFNTGELFF.

The table lists this clonotype with a few counts. The chain links TRBV9 to TRBJ2-2; TRBD2 aligns across 9 bases. Germline CDR1 and CDR2: SGDLS and YYNGEE. With 3 bases clipped from V and 3 bases from J, the junction kept 6 bases outside the gene matches. The CDR3 runs to 16 residues. The CDR3 nucleotides are TGTGCCAGCAGCGCGCCGACTAGCGGTTACACCGGGGAGCTGTTTTTT. It codes for CASSAPTSGYTGELFF.

This clonotype appeared a few times. The V call is TRBV6-5, the J call TRBJ1-2, with unresolved D. V shed 5 bases and J shed 1 base, with 8 bases lying between them. Germline CDR1 is MNHEY and CDR2 is SVGAGI. The CDR3 has 13 residues. The CDR3 DNA reads TGTGCCAGCAGTGGACGCAGTAACTATGGCTACACCTTC. Amino acid sequence: CASSGRSNYGYTF.

This clonotype showed up many times. V is TRBV9 and J is TRBJ1-1, with D hard to call. V was trimmed by 0 bases and J by 0 bases, leaving 9 bases between them. The germline V gene encodes CDR1 SGDLS and CDR2 YYNGEE. This CDR3 contains 15 residues. CDR3 nucleotide sequence: TGTGCCAGCAGCGTAGCTGAGGGTATGAACACTGAAGCTTTCTTT. This encodes CASSVAEGMNTEAFF.

This clonotype came up many times. This sequence joins TRBV19 and TRBJ1-1, with a tentative D call TRBD1 (5 bases). Germline CDR1 is LNHDA and CDR2 is SQIVND (reference sequence). V was shortened by 7 bases and J by 1 base, with 13 bases between the two germline ends. This CDR3 contains 14 residues. This CDR3 is CASTWGDANTEAFF. The CDR3 bases are TGTGCCAGTACCTGGGGGGATGCGAACACTGAAGCTTTCTTT.

This clonotype was counted at least ten times. This CDR3 is CASSVEQTSEQYF. In DNA, the CDR3 is TGTGCCAGCAGCGTAGAGCAGACCTCCGAGCAGTACTTC. The rearrangement joins TRBV9 to TRBJ2-7; D unresolved. This CDR3 is built from 13 residues. Trimming stripped 0 bases from V and 6 bases from J, with 10 bases between. Germline V gene sequence: CDR1 SGDLS, CDR2 YYNGEE.